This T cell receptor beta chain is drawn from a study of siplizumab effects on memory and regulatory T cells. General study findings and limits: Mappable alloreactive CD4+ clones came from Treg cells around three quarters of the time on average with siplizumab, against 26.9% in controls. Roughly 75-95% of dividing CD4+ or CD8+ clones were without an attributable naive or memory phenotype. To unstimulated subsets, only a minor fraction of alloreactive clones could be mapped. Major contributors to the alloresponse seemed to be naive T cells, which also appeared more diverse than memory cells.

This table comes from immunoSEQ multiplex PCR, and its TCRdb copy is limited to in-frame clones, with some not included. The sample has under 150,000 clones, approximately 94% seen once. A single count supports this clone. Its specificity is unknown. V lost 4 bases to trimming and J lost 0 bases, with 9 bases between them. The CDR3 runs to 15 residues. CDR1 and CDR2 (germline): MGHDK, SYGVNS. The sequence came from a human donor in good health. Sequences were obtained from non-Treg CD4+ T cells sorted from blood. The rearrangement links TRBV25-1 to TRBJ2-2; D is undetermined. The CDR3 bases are TGTGCCAGCAGTGGAACCTTGCCGAACACCGGGGAGCTGTTTTTT. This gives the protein CASSGTLPNTGELFF.